The T cell receptor (beta chain) under discussion was sequenced for a study of cytomegalovirus exposure and HLA in healthy donors. Across the study: Earlier findings included roughly 120 million unique TCR beta sequences obtained from 150 million to 200 million T cells. General study findings and limits: Beyond CMV serostatus, there was no information to go on about immune exposure. It was reported in a later analysis that an Asian-associated ancestry cluster showed fewer N-insertions than the 666-donor mean.

Donors had nominal health at sampling but likely had unrecorded immune exposures. Germline V gene data show CDR1 as SEHNR and CDR2 as FQNEAQ (reference sequence). V trimming: 3 bases; J trimming: 7 bases; junction bases outside the gene matches: 3. The CDR3 has 14 residues. Both 60 Vbeta primers and 13 Jbeta primers went into the PCR. Profiling relied on immunoSEQ multiplex PCR, and the TCRdb table lists in-frame clones only, not all of them. The table counts approximately 70,000 clones; roughly 4.7% lies in the top ten. Comment on this clone: Its antigen is unknown.

The sequencing input was PBMCs. This chain uses TRBV7-9 with TRBJ2-1, with TRBD2 matching 10 bases. The TCR sequence derives from a woman in her 40s in good health and CMV-seropositive. The CDR3 nucleotides read TGTGCCAGCAGCTTCCTAGCGGGAGTGAATGAGCAGTTCTTC. Encoded protein: CASSFLAGVNEQFF.